The T cell receptor beta chain described here comes from a study of T-cell reconstitution after alpha-beta-depleted transplantation in children. Findings and limits, study-wide: Some patients showed high day-60 TCRbeta diversity, which derived from surviving recipient T cells and thymic progenitors.

Preparation of the TCRbeta library was carried out with unique molecular identifiers. TCRdb ran MiXCR on the PCR reads and lists one entry per CDR3 protein. The table shows approximately 500,000 distinct CDR3 sequences, with 10% to 13% occurring only once. The V gene's germline CDR1 is LGHDT and CDR2 YNNKEL (reference sequence). V was pared by 2 bases and J by 5 bases, with 9 bases of the junction left unmatched. The CDR3 covers 15 residues. A note on this clonotype: The antigen is unknown.

The chain has TRBV3-1 and TRBJ2-7, with 7 positions matching TRBD1. Material: PBMCs, obtained before TCRalphabeta/CD19-depleted stem cell transplant. The sequence came from a child aged 2-9 years with inherited bone marrow failure, due to receive a stem cell transplant. The CDR3 region is CASSQTAGTVHEQYF. The CDR3 region has the DNA TGTGCCAGCAGCCAAACCGCCGGGACAGTACACGAGCAGTACTTC.